Listed below are T cell receptor beta chains from one sample, sequenced in a study of blood T cell repertoires in COVID-19. Sequencing used immunoSEQ multiplex PCR; TCRdb keeps in-frame clones, though not all of them. The sample yields approximately 170,000 clones, approximately 90% seen once. Material for sequencing was peripheral blood. These receptors were collected from a man aged 18 to 30 with active or convalescent COVID-19. CDR3s include the opening cysteine and the closing phenylalanine or tryptophan. Each record gives: CDR3 protein, CDR3 length, clone size, V gene. Rows give clone size only sometimes, using once, few, many, or a class for an expanded clone.

CDR3aa: CASSITLTGEKLFF
len: 14
abundance: NA
v_gene: TRBV19

CDR3aa: CASTQGVTEAFF
len: 12
abundance: once
v_gene: TRBV6-6

CDR3aa: CASSVGLGGRTYGYTF
len: 16
abundance: NA
v_gene: TRBV9

CDR3aa: CASSYEPPGEYQPQHF
len: 16
abundance: NA
v_gene: TRBV6-6

CDR3aa: CASSSKSSGNTIYF
len: 14
abundance: NA
v_gene: TRBV6-5

CDR3aa: CASSLVDTSGRAIAYNEQFF
len: 20
abundance: NA
v_gene: TRBV3-1/TRBV3-2

CDR3aa: CSATGSYGYTF
len: 11
abundance: NA
v_gene: TRBV20-1

CDR3aa: CASSSGTGIQGTQYF
len: 15
abundance: NA
v_gene: TRBV10-1

CDR3aa: CASSQVGLGVTGELFF
len: 16
abundance: NA
v_gene: TRBV4-3

CDR3aa: CASSYRPRDYGYTF
len: 14
abundance: NA
v_gene: TRBV6-5

CDR3aa: CATSRGGDIDSNQPQHF
len: 17
abundance: NA
v_gene: TRBV15

CDR3aa: CATSDPSLYNEQFF
len: 14
abundance: NA
v_gene: TRBV24-1

CDR3aa: CASKISGRPTDTQYF
len: 15
abundance: NA
v_gene: TRBV27

CDR3aa: CASSLEPGGIHEQYF
len: 15
abundance: NA
v_gene: TRBV27

CDR3aa: CASSLAGTEETQYF
len: 14
abundance: NA
v_gene: TRBV7-2

CDR3aa: CATRWTGGAWETQYF
len: 15
abundance: once
v_gene: TRBV15

CDR3aa: CASSIGENYGYTF
len: 13
abundance: NA
v_gene: TRBV19

CDR3aa: CATKQGPNQPQHF
len: 13
abundance: NA
v_gene: TRBV5-4

CDR3aa: CASSYRRDRGEKLFF
len: 15
abundance: NA
v_gene: TRBV6-6

CDR3aa: CSVQGTSGRRSSYEQYF
len: 17
abundance: NA
v_gene: TRBV29-1

CDR3aa: CASSQQATEAFF
len: 12
abundance: NA
v_gene: TRBV2

CDR3aa: CASSLRDYGYTF
len: 12
abundance: NA
v_gene: TRBV19

CDR3aa: CASSLVTENEKLFF
len: 14
abundance: NA
v_gene: TRBV5-4

CDR3aa: CATSVTGENTDTQYF
len: 15
abundance: NA
v_gene: TRBV24-1

CDR3aa: CASTHRGSYEQYF
len: 13
abundance: NA
v_gene: TRBV6-5

CDR3aa: CASSEGGQVRKLFF
len: 14
abundance: few
v_gene: TRBV9

CDR3aa: CASSQTSGRRYEQYF
len: 15
abundance: NA
v_gene: TRBV4-3